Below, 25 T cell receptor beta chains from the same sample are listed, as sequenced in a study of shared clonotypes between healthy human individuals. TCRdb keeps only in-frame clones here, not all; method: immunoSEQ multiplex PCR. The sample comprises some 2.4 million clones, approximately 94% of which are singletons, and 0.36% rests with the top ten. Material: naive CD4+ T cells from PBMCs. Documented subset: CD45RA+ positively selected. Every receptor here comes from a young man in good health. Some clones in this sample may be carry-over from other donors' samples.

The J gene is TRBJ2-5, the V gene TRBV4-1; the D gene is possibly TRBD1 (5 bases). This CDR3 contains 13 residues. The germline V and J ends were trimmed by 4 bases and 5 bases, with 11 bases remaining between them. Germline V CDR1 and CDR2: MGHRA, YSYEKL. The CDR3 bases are TGCGCCAGCAGCCCGGACAATTGGGAGACCCAGTACTTC. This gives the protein CASSPDNWETQYF.

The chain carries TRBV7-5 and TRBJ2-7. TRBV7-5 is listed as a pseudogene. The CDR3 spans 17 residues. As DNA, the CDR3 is TGTGTCAGAAGCTCCAATCGTGGAATTCCGCCTTCCTACGAGCAGTACTTC. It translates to CVRSSNRGIPPSYEQYF.

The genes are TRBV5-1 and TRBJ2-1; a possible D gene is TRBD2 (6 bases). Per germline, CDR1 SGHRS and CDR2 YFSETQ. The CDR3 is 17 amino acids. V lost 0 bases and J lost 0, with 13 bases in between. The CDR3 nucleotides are TGCGCCAGCAGCTTGGTACCAGCGGGTAGCTCCTACAATGAGCAGTTCTTC. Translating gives CASSLVPAGSSYNEQFF.

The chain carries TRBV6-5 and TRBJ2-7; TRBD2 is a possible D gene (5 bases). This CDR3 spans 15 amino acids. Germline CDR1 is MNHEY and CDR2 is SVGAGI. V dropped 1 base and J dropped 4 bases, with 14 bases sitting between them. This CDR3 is CASSYFGAASYEQYF. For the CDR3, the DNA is TGTGCCAGCAGTTACTTTGGAGCGGCGTCTTACGAGCAGTACTTC.

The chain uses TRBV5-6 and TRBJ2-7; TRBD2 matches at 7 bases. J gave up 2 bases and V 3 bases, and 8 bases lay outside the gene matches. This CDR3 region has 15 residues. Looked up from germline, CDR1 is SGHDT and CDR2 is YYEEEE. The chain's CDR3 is CASSSGPGGAYEQYF. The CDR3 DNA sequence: TGTGCCAGCAGCTCGGGACCGGGAGGAGCCTACGAGCAGTACTTC.

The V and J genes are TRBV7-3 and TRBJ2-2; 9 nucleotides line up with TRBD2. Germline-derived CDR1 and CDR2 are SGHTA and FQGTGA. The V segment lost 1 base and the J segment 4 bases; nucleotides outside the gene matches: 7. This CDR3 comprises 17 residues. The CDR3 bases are TGTGCCAGCAGCTTAAAGGGCGGGAGGGCCGGCACCGGGGAGCTGTTTTTT. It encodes CASSLKGGRAGTGELFF.

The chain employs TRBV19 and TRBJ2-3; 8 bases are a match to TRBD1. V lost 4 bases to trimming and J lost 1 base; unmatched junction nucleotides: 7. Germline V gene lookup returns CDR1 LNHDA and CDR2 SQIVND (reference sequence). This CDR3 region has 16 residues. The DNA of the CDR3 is TGTGCCAGTAGTACAAGGACAGGGCTTCGCACAGATACGCAGTATTTT. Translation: CASSTRTGLRTDTQYF.

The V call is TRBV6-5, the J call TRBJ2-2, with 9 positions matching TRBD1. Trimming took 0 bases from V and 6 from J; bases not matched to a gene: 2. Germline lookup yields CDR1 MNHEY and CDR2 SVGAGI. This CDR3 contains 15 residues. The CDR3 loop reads CASSYSGTGSGELFF. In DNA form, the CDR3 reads TGTGCCAGCAGTTACTCCGGGACAGGGTCCGGGGAGCTGTTTTTT.

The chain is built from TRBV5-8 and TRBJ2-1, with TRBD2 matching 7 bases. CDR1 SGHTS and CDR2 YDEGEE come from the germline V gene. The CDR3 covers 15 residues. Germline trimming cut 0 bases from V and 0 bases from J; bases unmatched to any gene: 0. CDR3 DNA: TGTGCCAGCAGCTTGGGACTAGCCTCCTACAATGAGCAGTTCTTC. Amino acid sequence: CASSLGLASYNEQFF.

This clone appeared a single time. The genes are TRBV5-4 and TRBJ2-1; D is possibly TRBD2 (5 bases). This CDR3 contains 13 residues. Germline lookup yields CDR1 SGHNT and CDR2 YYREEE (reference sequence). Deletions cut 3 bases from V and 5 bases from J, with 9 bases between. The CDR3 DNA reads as TGTGCCAGCAGCTATGGACTTAACAATGAGCAGTTCTTC. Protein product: CASSYGLNNEQFF.

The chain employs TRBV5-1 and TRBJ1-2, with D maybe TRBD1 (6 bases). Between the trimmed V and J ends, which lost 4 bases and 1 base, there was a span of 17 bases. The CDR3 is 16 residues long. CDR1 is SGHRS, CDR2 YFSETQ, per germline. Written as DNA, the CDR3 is TGCGCCAGCAGCCAAAGTATACAGGGTTTTAACTATGGCTACACCTTC. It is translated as CASSQSIQGFNYGYTF.

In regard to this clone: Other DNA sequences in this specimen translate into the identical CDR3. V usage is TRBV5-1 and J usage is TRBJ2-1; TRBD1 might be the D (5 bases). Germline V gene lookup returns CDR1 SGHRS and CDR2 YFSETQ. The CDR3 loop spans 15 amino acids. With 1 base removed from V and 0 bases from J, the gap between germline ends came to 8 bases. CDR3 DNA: TGCGCCAGCAGCTTGCTTGACAGCTCCTACAATGAGCAGTTCTTC. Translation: CASSLLDSSYNEQFF.

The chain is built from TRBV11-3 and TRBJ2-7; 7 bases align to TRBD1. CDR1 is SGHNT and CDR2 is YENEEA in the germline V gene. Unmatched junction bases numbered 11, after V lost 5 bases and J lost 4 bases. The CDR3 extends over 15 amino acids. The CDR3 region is CASSEESGTAYEQYF. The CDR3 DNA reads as TGTGCCAGCAGCGAAGAAAGTGGGACAGCTTACGAGCAGTACTTC.

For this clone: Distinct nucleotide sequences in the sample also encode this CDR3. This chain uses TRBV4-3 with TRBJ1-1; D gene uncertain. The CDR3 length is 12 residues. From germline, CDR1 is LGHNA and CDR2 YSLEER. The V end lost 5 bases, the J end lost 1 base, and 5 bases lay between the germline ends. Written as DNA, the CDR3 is TGCGCCAGCAGCAGAGGGAACACTGAAGCTTTCTTT. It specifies CASSRGNTEAFF.

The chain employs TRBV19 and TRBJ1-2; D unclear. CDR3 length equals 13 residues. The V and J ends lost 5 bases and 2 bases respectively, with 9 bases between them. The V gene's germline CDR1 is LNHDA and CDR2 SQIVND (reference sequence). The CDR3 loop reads CASSSRGNYGYTF. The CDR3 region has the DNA TGTGCCAGTAGTTCGCGGGGAAACTATGGCTACACCTTC.

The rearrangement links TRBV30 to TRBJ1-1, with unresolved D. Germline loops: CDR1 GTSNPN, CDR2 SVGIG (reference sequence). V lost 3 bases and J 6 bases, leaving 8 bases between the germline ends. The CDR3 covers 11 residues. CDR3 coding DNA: TGTGCCTGGAGCTCGGGCTCTGAAGCTTTCTTT. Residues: CAWSSGSEAFF.

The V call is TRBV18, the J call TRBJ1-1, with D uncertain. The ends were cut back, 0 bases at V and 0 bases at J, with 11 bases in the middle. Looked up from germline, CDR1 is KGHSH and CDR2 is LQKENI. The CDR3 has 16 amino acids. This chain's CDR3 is CASSPPASRMNTEAFF. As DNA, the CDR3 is TGTGCCAGCTCACCACCCGCCAGCCGAATGAACACTGAAGCTTTCTTT.

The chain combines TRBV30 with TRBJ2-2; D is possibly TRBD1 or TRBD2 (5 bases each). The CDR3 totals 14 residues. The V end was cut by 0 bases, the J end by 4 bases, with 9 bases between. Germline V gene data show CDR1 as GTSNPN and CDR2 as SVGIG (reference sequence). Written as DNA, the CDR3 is TGTGCCTGGAGTGTACGAGGGGCCACCGGGGAGCTGTTTTTT. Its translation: CAWSVRGATGELFF.

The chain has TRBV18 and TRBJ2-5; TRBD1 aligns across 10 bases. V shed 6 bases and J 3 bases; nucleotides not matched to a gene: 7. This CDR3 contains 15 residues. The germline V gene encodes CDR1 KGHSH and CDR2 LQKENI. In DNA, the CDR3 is TGTGCCAGCTCCCCAAGGGACAGGGGAAAAGAGACCCAGTACTTC. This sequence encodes CASSPRDRGKETQYF.

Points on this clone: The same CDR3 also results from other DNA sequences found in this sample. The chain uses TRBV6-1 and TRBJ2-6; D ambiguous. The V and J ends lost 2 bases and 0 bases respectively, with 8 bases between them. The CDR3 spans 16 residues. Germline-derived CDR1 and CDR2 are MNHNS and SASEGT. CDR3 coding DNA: TGTGCCAGCAGTGAAAGGAGAGCCTCTGGGGCCAACGTCCTGACTTTC. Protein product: CASSERRASGANVLTF.

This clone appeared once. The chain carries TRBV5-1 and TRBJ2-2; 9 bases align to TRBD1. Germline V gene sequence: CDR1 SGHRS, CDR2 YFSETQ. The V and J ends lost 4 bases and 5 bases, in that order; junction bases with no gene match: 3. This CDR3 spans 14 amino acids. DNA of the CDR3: TGCGCCAGCAGCGAAGGACAGGGGACCGGGGAGCTGTTTTTT. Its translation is CASSEGQGTGELFF.

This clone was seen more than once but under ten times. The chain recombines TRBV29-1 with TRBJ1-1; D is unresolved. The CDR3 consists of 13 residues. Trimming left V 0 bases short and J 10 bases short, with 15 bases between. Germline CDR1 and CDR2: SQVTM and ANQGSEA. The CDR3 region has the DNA TGCAGCGTTGAAGACGGAGGAACACTGGGAGCTTTCTTT. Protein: CSVEDGGTLGAFF.

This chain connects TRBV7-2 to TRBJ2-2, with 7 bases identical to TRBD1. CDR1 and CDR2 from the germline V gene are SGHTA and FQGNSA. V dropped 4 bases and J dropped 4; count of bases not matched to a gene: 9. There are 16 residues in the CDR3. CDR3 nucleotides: TGTGCCAGCAGCTCGGGACAGCCGATACTCACCGGGGAGCTGTTTTTT. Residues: CASSSGQPILTGELFF.

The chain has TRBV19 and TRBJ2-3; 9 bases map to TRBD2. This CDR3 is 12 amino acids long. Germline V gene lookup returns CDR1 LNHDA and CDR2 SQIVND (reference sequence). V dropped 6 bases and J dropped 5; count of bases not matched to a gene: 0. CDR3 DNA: TGTGCCAGTAGGACTAGCGGAGATACGCAGTATTTT. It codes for CASRTSGDTQYF.

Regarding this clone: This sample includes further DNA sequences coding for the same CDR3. The CDR3 sequence: CASSLADTQYF. As DNA, the CDR3 is TGTGCCAGCAGCTTAGCAGATACGCAGTATTTT. The chain uses TRBV11-2 and TRBJ2-3; D ambiguous. The germline gives CDR1 SGHAT, CDR2 FQNNGV. V lost 1 base and J lost 4, with 0 bases in between. The CDR3 extends over 11 amino acids.